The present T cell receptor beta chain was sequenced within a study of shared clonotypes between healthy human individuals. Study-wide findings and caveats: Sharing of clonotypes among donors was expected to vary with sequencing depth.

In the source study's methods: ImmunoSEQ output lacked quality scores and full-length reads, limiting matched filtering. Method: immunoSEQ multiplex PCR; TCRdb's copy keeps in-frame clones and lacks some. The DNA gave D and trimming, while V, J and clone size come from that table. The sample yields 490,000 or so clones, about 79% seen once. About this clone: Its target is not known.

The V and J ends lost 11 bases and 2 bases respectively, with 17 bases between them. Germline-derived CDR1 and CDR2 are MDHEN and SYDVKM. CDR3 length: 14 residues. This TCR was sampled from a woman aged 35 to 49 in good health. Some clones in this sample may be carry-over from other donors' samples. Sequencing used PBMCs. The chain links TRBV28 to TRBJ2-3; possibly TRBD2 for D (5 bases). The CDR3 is CAVNRRLNTDTQYF. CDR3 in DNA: TGTGCCGTCAATCGGAGGCTAAACACAGATACGCAGTATTTT.